Listed below are T cell receptor beta chains from one sample, sequenced in a study of shared clonotypes between healthy human individuals. Libraries were prepared by immunoSEQ multiplex PCR; TCRdb keeps only in-frame clonotypes and omits some of them. Of 550,000 to 850,000 clones listed, 72% are singletons. The sequenced sample consisted of memory CD4+ T cells sorted from blood. All receptors come from a woman aged 25-40 years in good health. The CDR3 runs from the conserved cysteine through the conserved F or W. D genes are given only for firm matches. Expanded clones get a size class; other rows say once, few or many, or leave the size out.

j_call	clone_size	d_call	v_call	cdr3_nt	cdr3_aa
TRBJ2-7	-	-	TRBV10-2	TGCGCCAGCAGTGATGGAAACGAGCAGTACTTC	CASSDGNEQYF
TRBJ1-4	few	-	TRBV18	TGTGCCAGCTCCCCGGGGTGGCAGTCTGAAAAACTGTTTTTT	CASSPGWQSEKLFF
TRBJ2-6	-	-	TRBV19	TGTGCCAGTAGTATACAGAGGGCAGGGGCCTTCTCTGGGGCCAACGTCCTGACTTTC	CASSIQRAGAFSGANVLTF
TRBJ2-5	-	TRBD2	TRBV6-1	TGTGCCAGCAGTGAAAGACTAGCGGAGTTCGGCGGGGCCCAGTACTTC	CASSERLAEFGGAQYF
TRBJ2-5	-	-	TRBV2	TGTGCCAGCAGTGTTCAAACCGGGACGCAAGAGACCCAGTACTTC	CASSVQTGTQETQYF
TRBJ2-7	-	-	TRBV5-1	TGCGCCAGCAGCTCGGCGGGCGAGCAGTACTTC	CASSSAGEQYF
TRBJ2-3	once	-	TRBV29-1	TGCAGCGTTGAAGATAAACCAGATACGCAGTATTTT	CSVEDKPDTQYF
TRBJ2-7	-	TRBD2	TRBV19	TGTGCCAGTAGCCTGACGGGGGGTAGCGAGCAGTACTTC	CASSLTGGSEQYF
TRBJ2-3	-	-	TRBV6-4	TGTGCCAGCAGCGGTGGAACCACCACAGATACGCAGTATTTT	CASSGGTTTDTQYF
TRBJ1-1	-	-	TRBV5-1	TGCGCCAGCAGTCGGCCGGGGAACACTGAAGCTTTCTTT	CASSRPGNTEAFF
TRBJ2-7	few	-	TRBV5-3	TGTGCCAGAAGCTTGATTTCAATAACACTAAAGTTCTGGGACGTCGACTCCTACGAGCAGTACTTC	CARSLISITLKFWDVDSYEQYF
TRBJ1-2	-	TRBD1	TRBV28	TGTGCCAGCAGTCCGACAGGGGGCATGGACTATGGCTACACCTTC	CASSPTGGMDYGYTF
TRBJ1-2	-	-	TRBV14	TGTGCCAGCAGCCAAGATTGGCGGGGCTACACCTTC	CASSQDWRGYTF
TRBJ2-7	-	TRBD1	TRBV6-1	TGTGCCAGCACCGGGCAGGGGGATGCCTACGAGCAGTACTTC	CASTGQGDAYEQYF
TRBJ1-2	few	-	TRBV19	TGTGCCAGTAGTATTCAGGGGAGCTATGGCTACACCTTC	CASSIQGSYGYTF
TRBJ2-3	few	-	TRBV19	TGTGCCAGTAGTATAAGGGAAATGCTATTGACAGATACGCAGTATTTT	CASSIREMLLTDTQYF
TRBJ1-1	few	TRBD1	TRBV7-9	TGTGCCAGCAGCCCCCCGGGACAGACAACGAACACTGAAGCTTTCTTT	CASSPPGQTTNTEAFF